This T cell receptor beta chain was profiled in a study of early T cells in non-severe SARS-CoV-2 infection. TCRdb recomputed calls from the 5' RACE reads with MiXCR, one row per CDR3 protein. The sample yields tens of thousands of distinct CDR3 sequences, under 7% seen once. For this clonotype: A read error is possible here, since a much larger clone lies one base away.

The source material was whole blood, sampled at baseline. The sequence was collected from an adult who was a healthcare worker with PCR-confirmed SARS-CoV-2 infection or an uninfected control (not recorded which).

CDR3 DNA: TGTGCCAGCAGCCAAGAGGCGAGGACCACCCCCGGGGCCAACGTCCTGACTTTC. Encoded protein: CASSQEARTTPGANVLTF. This chain uses TRBV4-2 with TRBJ2-6, with D unresolved. Deletions cut 0 bases from V and 4 bases from J, with 16 bases between. This CDR3 is built from 18 residues. Germline CDR1 is LGHNA and CDR2 is YNFKEQ.